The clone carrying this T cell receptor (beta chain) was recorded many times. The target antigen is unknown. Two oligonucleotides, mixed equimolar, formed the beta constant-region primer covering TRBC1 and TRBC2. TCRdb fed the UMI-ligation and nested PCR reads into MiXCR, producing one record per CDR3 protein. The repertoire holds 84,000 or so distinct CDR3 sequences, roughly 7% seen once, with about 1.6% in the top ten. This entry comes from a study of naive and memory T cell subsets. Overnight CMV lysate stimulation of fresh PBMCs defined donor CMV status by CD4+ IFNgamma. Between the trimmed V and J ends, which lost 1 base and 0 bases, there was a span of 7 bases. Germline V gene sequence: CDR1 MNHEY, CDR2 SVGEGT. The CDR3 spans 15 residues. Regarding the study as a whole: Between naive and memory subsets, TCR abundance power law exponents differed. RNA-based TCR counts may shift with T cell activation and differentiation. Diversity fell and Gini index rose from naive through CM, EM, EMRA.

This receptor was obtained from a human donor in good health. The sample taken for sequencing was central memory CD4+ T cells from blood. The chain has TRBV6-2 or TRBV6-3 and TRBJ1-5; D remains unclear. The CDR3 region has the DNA TGTGCCAGCAGTTACTGGCAGCATAGCAATCAGCCCCAGCATTTT. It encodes CASSYWQHSNQPQHF.